A selection of T cell receptor beta chains follows, all from one sample in a study of glioma-infiltrating T cells after dendritic cell vaccination. Measured with immunoSEQ multiplex PCR; TCRdb has only the in-frame clones, and not every one. There are more than 30,000 clones in the sample; roughly 90% occur only once, and under 2.5% lies in the top ten. The material was blood, obtained before dendritic cell vaccination. Every receptor here comes from a human donor with glioblastoma. CDR3s include the opening cysteine and the closing phenylalanine or tryptophan. A D gene is named only where the DNA matches it firmly. Not every row has a clone size; where given, it reads once, few, many or a size class.

D,V,length,J,size,CDR3,DNA
.,TRBV7-2,14,TRBJ1-5,.,CASSSTNSNQPQHF,TGTGCCAGCAGTTCCACTAATAGCAATCAGCCCCAGCATTTT
.,TRBV2,16,TRBJ2-2,.,CASSEMGLPNTGELFF,TGTGCCAGCAGTGAAATGGGACTCCCGAACACCGGGGAGCTGTTTTTT
.,TRBV7-8,16,TRBJ2-7,once,CASSPRPGEVGYEQYF,TGTGCCAGCAGCCCTCGGCCAGGGGAAGTGGGCTACGAGCAGTACTTC
.,TRBV6-6,16,TRBJ2-2,.,CASSPNRASMTGELFF,TGTGCCAGCAGTCCCAACAGGGCATCAATGACCGGGGAGCTGTTTTTT
TRBD1,TRBV5-1,17,TRBJ2-5,.,CASSLAPKTGGRETQYF,TGCGCCAGCAGCTTGGCACCGAAGACAGGGGGACGGGAGACCCAGTACTTC
TRBD2,TRBV5-1,17,TRBJ2-5,.,CASSRGTSGGNQETQYF,TGCGCCAGCAGCCGGGGGACTAGCGGGGGGAATCAAGAGACCCAGTACTTC
.,TRBV30,14,TRBJ1-1,.,CAWRETGSPQVAFF,TGTGCCTGGAGGGAGACGGGGAGCCCCCAAGTAGCTTTCTTT
TRBD1,TRBV5-4,15,TRBJ2-1,.,CASSSGQVKNNEQFF,TGTGCCAGCAGCTCAGGACAGGTCAAGAACAATGAGCAGTTCTTC
.,TRBV18,15,TRBJ2-7,.,CASSPRARDSYEQYF,TGTGCCAGCTCACCAAGGGCACGGGATTCCTACGAGCAGTACTTC
.,TRBV9,11,TRBJ1-4,.,CASSVFRGRFF,TGTGCCAGCAGCGTATTCAGGGGCAGGTTTTTT